These T cell receptor beta chains were read from a single sample in a study of blood T cell repertoires in COVID-19. Using immunoSEQ multiplex PCR, the repertoire was profiled, and TCRdb retains in-frame clones only, with some absent. The table shows roughly 360,000 clones, with around 87% occurring only once. Input material: PBMCs or T cells enriched from blood (not recorded which). The origin of the receptors is a young man who had recovered from COVID-19. Each CDR3 is given with its conserved first and last residue. Fields, in order: J gene, clone size, D gene, V gene, CDR3 protein, CDR3 DNA. A D gene is named only where the DNA matches it firmly. Rows give clone size only sometimes, using once, few, many, or a class for an expanded clone.

J gene: TRBJ1-1
clone size: once
D gene: TRBD1
V gene: TRBV6-5
CDR3 protein: CASSNRGRVAFF
CDR3 DNA: TGTGCCAGCAGCAACAGGGGGCGGGTCGCTTTCTTT

J gene: TRBJ2-1
clone size: NA
D gene: TRBD2
V gene: TRBV7-2
CDR3 protein: CASSLSVLRGDNEQFF
CDR3 DNA: TGTGCCAGCAGCTTATCGGTACTTCGGGGGGACAATGAGCAGTTCTTC

J gene: TRBJ1-4
clone size: NA
D gene: NA
V gene: TRBV12-3/TRBV12-4
CDR3 protein: CASTLNGGEKLFF
CDR3 DNA: TGTGCCAGCACCCTTAACGGAGGTGAAAAACTGTTTTTT

J gene: TRBJ1-5
clone size: NA
D gene: NA
V gene: TRBV2
CDR3 protein: CASRGGQAITYQPQHF
CDR3 DNA: TGTGCCAGCAGGGGCGGGCAGGCCATAACTTATCAGCCCCAGCATTTT

J gene: TRBJ2-2
clone size: NA
D gene: TRBD1
V gene: TRBV6-2/TRBV6-3
CDR3 protein: CASSYRGTGWTGELFF
CDR3 DNA: TGTGCCAGCAGTTACCGGGGGACAGGGTGGACCGGGGAGCTGTTTTTT

J gene: TRBJ2-7
clone size: NA
D gene: TRBD1
V gene: TRBV30
CDR3 protein: CAWSVGTAYEQYF
CDR3 DNA: TGTGCCTGGAGTGTAGGGACAGCCTACGAGCAGTACTTC

J gene: TRBJ1-1
clone size: NA
D gene: NA
V gene: TRBV18
CDR3 protein: CASSLRRGELDTEAFF
CDR3 DNA: TGTGCCAGCTCACTTCGACGGGGGGAATTGGACACTGAAGCTTTCTTT

J gene: TRBJ2-5
clone size: NA
D gene: TRBD1
V gene: TRBV19
CDR3 protein: CATATGMEFWETQYF
CDR3 DNA: TGTGCCACCGCGACAGGGATGGAGTTTTGGGAGACCCAGTACTTC

J gene: TRBJ1-4
clone size: NA
D gene: NA
V gene: TRBV12-3/TRBV12-4
CDR3 protein: CASSLNRAEKLFF
CDR3 DNA: TGTGCCAGCAGTTTGAACAGAGCAGAAAAACTGTTTTTT

J gene: TRBJ1-2
clone size: few
D gene: TRBD1
V gene: TRBV7-8
CDR3 protein: CASSRQGAGWDYGYTF
CDR3 DNA: TGTGCCAGCAGCCGACAGGGGGCAGGGTGGGACTATGGCTACACCTTC

J gene: TRBJ1-5
clone size: NA
D gene: TRBD1
V gene: TRBV27
CDR3 protein: CASSPRDRVNQPQHF
CDR3 DNA: TGTGCCAGCAGTCCCCGGGACAGAGTCAATCAGCCCCAGCATTTT

J gene: TRBJ1-2
clone size: NA
D gene: NA
V gene: TRBV3-1/TRBV3-2
CDR3 protein: CASSQDGRNYGYTF
CDR3 DNA: TGTGCCAGCAGCCAAGATGGCAGAAACTATGGCTACACCTTC

J gene: TRBJ1-5
clone size: NA
D gene: NA
V gene: TRBV7-8
CDR3 protein: CASSLTAGFLNQPQHF
CDR3 DNA: TGTGCCAGCAGCTTAACAGCAGGGTTCTTAAATCAGCCCCAGCATTTT

J gene: TRBJ2-7
clone size: NA
D gene: NA
V gene: TRBV19
CDR3 protein: CATRRQGYEQYF
CDR3 DNA: TGTGCCACCCGCCGGCAGGGCTACGAGCAGTACTTC

J gene: TRBJ1-1
clone size: NA
D gene: NA
V gene: TRBV2
CDR3 protein: CARTRLNTEAFF
CDR3 DNA: TGTGCCAGGACCAGGTTGAACACTGAAGCTTTCTTT

J gene: TRBJ2-2
clone size: once
D gene: TRBD1
V gene: TRBV10-2
CDR3 protein: CASSRTGQGGELFF
CDR3 DNA: TGCGCCAGCAGTAGGACAGGGCAGGGGGGGGAGCTGTTTTTT

J gene: TRBJ2-7
clone size: NA
D gene: TRBD1
V gene: TRBV4-1
CDR3 protein: CASSQGDRSTSYEQYF
CDR3 DNA: TGCGCCAGCAGCCAAGGGGACAGGTCCACCTCCTACGAGCAGTACTTC

J gene: TRBJ2-1
clone size: NA
D gene: TRBD2
V gene: TRBV19
CDR3 protein: CASSAEVAGKILASYNEQFF
CDR3 DNA: TGTGCCAGTAGTGCTGAAGTAGCGGGGAAAATCTTGGCCTCCTACAATGAGCAGTTCTTC

J gene: TRBJ2-7
clone size: NA
D gene: TRBD2
V gene: TRBV10-3
CDR3 protein: CAISESASGSYEQYF
CDR3 DNA: TGTGCCATCAGTGAGTCGGCTAGCGGGTCCTACGAGCAGTACTTC

J gene: TRBJ2-5
clone size: NA
D gene: TRBD2
V gene: TRBV11-2
CDR3 protein: CASSPLAGEQETQYF
CDR3 DNA: TGTGCCAGCAGCCCCTTAGCGGGGGAACAGGAGACCCAGTACTTC

J gene: TRBJ2-7
clone size: NA
D gene: NA
V gene: TRBV10-1
CDR3 protein: CASSPNRVGEQYF
CDR3 DNA: TGCGCCAGCAGCCCAAACAGGGTTGGTGAGCAGTACTTC

J gene: TRBJ2-3
clone size: NA
D gene: NA
V gene: TRBV27
CDR3 protein: CASSLGQVTDTQYF
CDR3 DNA: TGTGCCAGCAGTTTGGGGCAGGTCACAGATACGCAGTATTTT

J gene: TRBJ1-3
clone size: NA
D gene: NA
V gene: TRBV27
CDR3 protein: CASSSTGNQRNTIYF
CDR3 DNA: TGTGCCAGCAGTTCCACGGGGAACCAACGAAACACCATATATTTT

J gene: TRBJ2-5
clone size: NA
D gene: TRBD2
V gene: TRBV5-1
CDR3 protein: CASSTGTSSQETQYF
CDR3 DNA: TGCGCCAGCAGCACCGGGACTAGCAGCCAAGAGACCCAGTACTTC

J gene: TRBJ1-2
clone size: NA
D gene: NA
V gene: TRBV5-1
CDR3 protein: CASSLKAAGANYGYTF
CDR3 DNA: TGCGCCAGCAGCTTGAAGGCGGCAGGGGCTAACTATGGCTACACCTTC

J gene: TRBJ1-2
clone size: NA
D gene: TRBD1
V gene: TRBV29-1
CDR3 protein: CSVGDRGGNYGYTF
CDR3 DNA: TGCAGCGTCGGGGACAGGGGGGGAAACTATGGCTACACCTTC

J gene: TRBJ2-7
clone size: NA
D gene: NA
V gene: TRBV4-1
CDR3 protein: CASSQDGRGSSDEQYF
CDR3 DNA: TGCGCCAGCAGCCAAGATGGTAGGGGTTCCTCGGACGAGCAGTACTTC

J gene: TRBJ2-1
clone size: few
D gene: NA
V gene: TRBV6-5
CDR3 protein: CASRRGGEQFF
CDR3 DNA: TGTGCCAGCAGACGTGGGGGGGAGCAGTTCTTC

J gene: TRBJ2-7
clone size: NA
D gene: TRBD1
V gene: TRBV18
CDR3 protein: CASSEGQGANYEQYF
CDR3 DNA: TGTGCCAGCTCAGAGGGACAGGGGGCAAACTACGAGCAGTACTTC

J gene: TRBJ1-4
clone size: NA
D gene: NA
V gene: TRBV19
CDR3 protein: CASSKRGANEKLFF
CDR3 DNA: TGTGCCAGTAGTAAAAGGGGTGCTAATGAAAAACTGTTTTTT